What follows are 4 T cell receptor beta chains derived from one specimen sequenced in a study of cytomegalovirus exposure and HLA in healthy donors. Measured with immunoSEQ multiplex PCR; TCRdb has only the in-frame clones, and not every one. This sample has about 120,000 clones, with approximately 81% found just once. Sequencing used PBMCs. The receptors derive from a woman aged 25 to 39 in good health and CMV-seronegative.

The genes are TRBV30 and TRBJ1-5; no reliable D call. The CDR3 consists of 14 residues. CDR1 is GTSNPN, CDR2 SVGIG, per germline (reference sequence). V lost 1 base, J lost 2 bases, and 9 bases lay in between. The CDR3 sequence is CAWSAGVGNQPQHF. In DNA, the CDR3 is TGTGCCTGGAGTGCCGGGGTCGGCAATCAGCCCCAGCATTTT.

V is TRBV30 and J is TRBJ1-2; D gene ambiguous. The CDR3 has 14 amino acids. Germline values: CDR1 GTSNPN, CDR2 SVGIG (reference sequence). V dropped 0 bases and J dropped 4 bases, with 12 bases sitting between them. The CDR3 bases are TGTGCCTGGAGTGTAGGAAAGACTTCCTATGGCTACACCTTC. Its translation: CAWSVGKTSYGYTF.

This clone was recorded once. The genes are TRBV5-3 and TRBJ2-7, with 7 bases matching TRBD1. TRBV5-3 is filed as an ORF, its function uncertain. Unmatched junction bases numbered 3, after V lost 3 bases and J lost 0 bases. The CDR3 is 14 amino acids. The CDR3 nucleotides read TGTGCCAGAAGCTCTCGGGACAGCTCCTACGAGCAGTACTTC. It encodes CARSSRDSSYEQYF.

In DNA, the CDR3 is TGTGCCAGCAGCTACCAAACCGGGACAGGCCTTAATCAGCCCCAGCATTTT. This translates into CASSYQTGTGLNQPQHF. V gene TRBV5-6 combines with J gene TRBJ1-5; TRBD1 agrees at 8 bases. This CDR3 contains 17 residues. J was trimmed by 4 bases and V by 3 bases; bases with no gene match: 12. Per germline, CDR1 SGHDT and CDR2 YYEEEE.